This T cell receptor (beta chain) was identified in a study of early stage breast cancer tumors. The CDR3 has 15 residues. Trimming removed 3 bases from V and 5 bases from J; junction bases left unmatched: 7. The germline gives CDR1 MNHEY, CDR2 SMNVEV (reference sequence). Repertoires were generated with immunoSEQ multiplex PCR, while TCRdb's copy carries only in-frame clones and drops some. Of 9,500 to 10,000 clones listed, almost 65% were seen once; the top ten hold around 11%. The receptor was isolated from a person aged 55 to 75 with breast cancer. The chain couples TRBV27 to TRBJ2-1, with 7 bases identical to TRBD2. Sequenced sample: breast tumor tissue. The CDR3 region has the DNA TGTGCCAGCAGTTTTATCCAGCGGGGAAACAATGAGCAGTTCTTC. Its translation is CASSFIQRGNNEQFF.